This record covers a single T cell receptor (beta chain). Antigen specificity is unknown. V lost 4 bases and J 4 bases, leaving 10 bases between the germline ends. The CDR3 sequence is 14 residues long. The data originate from a study of T cell responses to AZD1222 COVID-19 vaccine. Sequencing used immunoSEQ multiplex PCR; TCRdb keeps in-frame clones, though not all of them. The profile shows 210,000 or so clones, about 95% of them singletons. Study-wide results and limits: Seropositive at baseline were only six AZD1222 recipients. CD4 TCRs covered the whole spike, strongest at regions 160-218 and 743-854. Per reports, nearly half of all spike-specific TCRs target regions that are unmutated in variants. A mostly white British donor set with more females was recruited, and clonal diversity was possibly underestimated.

V is TRBV23-1 and J is TRBJ1-4; D remains unclear. TRBV23-1 is marked as an open reading frame, function uncertain. The receptor was isolated from an adult who received the MenACWY meningococcal vaccine as a control. The sample consisted of peripheral blood, taken 28 days after the second dose of the MenACWY control vaccine. The CDR3, as DNA: TGCGCCAGCAGTCTGAAAAGGAGTAATGAAAAACTGTTTTTT. This encodes CASSLKRSNEKLFF.